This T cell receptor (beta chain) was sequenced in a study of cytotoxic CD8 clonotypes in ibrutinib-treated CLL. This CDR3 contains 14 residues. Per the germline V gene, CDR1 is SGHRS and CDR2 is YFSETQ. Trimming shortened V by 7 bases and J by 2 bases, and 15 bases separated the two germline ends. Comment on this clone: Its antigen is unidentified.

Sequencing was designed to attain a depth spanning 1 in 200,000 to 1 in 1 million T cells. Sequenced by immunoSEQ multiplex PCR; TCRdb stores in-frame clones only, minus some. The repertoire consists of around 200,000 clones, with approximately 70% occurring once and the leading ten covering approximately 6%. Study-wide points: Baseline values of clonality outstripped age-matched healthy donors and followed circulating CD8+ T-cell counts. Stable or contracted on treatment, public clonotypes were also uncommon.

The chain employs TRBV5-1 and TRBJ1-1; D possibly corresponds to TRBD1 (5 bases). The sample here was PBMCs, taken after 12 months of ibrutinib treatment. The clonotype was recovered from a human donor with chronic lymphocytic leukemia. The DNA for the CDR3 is TGCGCCAGCGTCCCGGGAGACAGAAACACTGAAGCTTTCTTT. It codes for CASVPGDRNTEAFF. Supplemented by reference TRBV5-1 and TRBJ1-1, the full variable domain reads KAGVTQTPRYLIKTRGQQVTLSCSPISGHRSVSWYQQTPGQGLQFLFEYFSETQRNKGNFPGRFSGRQFSNSRSEMNVSTLELGDSALYLCASVPGDRNTEAFFGQGTRLTVV.